This entry describes one T cell receptor beta chain. Its antigen is still unknown. The source of the sample is a study of T cells in Graves' hyperthyroidism and ophthalmopathy. With V trimmed by 2 bases and J by 8 bases, 7 bases remained unmatched. Germline V gives CDR1 SGDLS, CDR2 YYNGEE. This CDR3 spans 14 amino acids. The investigators amplified TCR beta CDR3 regions from RNA transcripts. TCR CDR3 underwent first-round RT-PCR with the HTBI primer set. TCRdb itself ran the multiplex PCR reads through MiXCR, one entry per CDR3 protein. The sample has around 340,000 distinct CDR3 sequences, about 15% seen once; the top ten hold roughly 24%. The source of the PBMCs was more than 9.5 ml of fresh peripheral blood. Study conclusions and caveats: Using 13 V-J features, a model discriminated ophthalmopathy from stable hyperthyroidism.

V and J are TRBV9 and TRBJ2-1, with 7 bases matching TRBD2. This receptor was taken from a woman aged 25 to 39 with Graves' hyperthyroidism. The sample consisted of blood. The CDR3: CASSVGLLVYEQFF. In DNA form, the CDR3 reads TGTGCCAGCAGCGTGGGACTACTGGTTTATGAGCAGTTCTTC.